The 15 T cell receptor beta chains below were found in one sample sequenced in a study of CD4+ T cells in melanoma. Data came from immunoSEQ multiplex PCR; TCRdb stores just in-frame clones and leaves some out. This table holds approximately 11,000 clones, less than 80% found once. Sequencing was carried out using cells from a culture (not recorded whether cultured in vitro). The origin of the receptors is a human donor with melanoma.

This chain uses TRBV6-5 with TRBJ1-1; no clear D gene. CDR1 and CDR2 (germline): MNHEY, SVGAGI. The CDR3 consists of 13 residues. Trimming removed 0 bases from V and 1 base from J, with 3 bases in between. CDR3 protein: CASSYSANTEAFF. As DNA, the CDR3 is TGTGCCAGCAGTTACTCCGCGAACACTGAAGCTTTCTTT.

J is TRBJ1-5 and V is TRBV2; 8 bases map to TRBD1. J lost 4 bases, V lost 3 bases, and 2 bases had no gene match. The CDR3 contains 14 residues. The germline CDR1 and CDR2 sequences are SNHLY and FYNNEI. The CDR3 region has the DNA TGTGCCAGCAGTGATAGGACAGGGAATCAGCCCCAGCATTTT. Translating gives CASSDRTGNQPQHF.

The chain carries TRBV10-3 and TRBJ1-1; TRBD1 matches 10 bases. The CDR3 runs to 15 residues. Germline V gene data show CDR1 as ENHRY and CDR2 as SYGVKD. With V trimmed by 4 bases and J by 3 bases, 5 bases remained unmatched. CDR3 bases: TGTGCCATCAGTGGGGACAGGGGATTGGACACTGAAGCTTTCTTT. Its protein product is CAISGDRGLDTEAFF.

J is TRBJ2-3 and V is TRBV7-9, with 8 bases fitting TRBD2. The ends lost 5 bases at V and 1 base at J; junction bases unmatched: 14. The V gene's germline CDR1 is SEHNR and CDR2 FQNEAQ (reference sequence). The CDR3 runs 18 residues. The CDR3 bases are TGTGCCAGCAGCGCAACCGGGACTAGTCCCATGGGCACAGATACGCAGTATTTT. Its translation: CASSATGTSPMGTDTQYF.

This chain uses TRBV29-1 with TRBJ2-2, with D maybe TRBD1 (6 bases). V gave up 4 bases and J gave up 4 bases, with 22 bases separating them. The CDR3 covers 17 residues. From germline, CDR1 is SQVTM and CDR2 ANQGSEA. This CDR3 is CSVGGWEQGLFTGELFF. Written as DNA, the CDR3 is TGCAGCGTTGGGGGATGGGAACAGGGCCTATTCACCGGGGAGCTGTTTTTT.

The CDR3 nucleotides read TGTGCCAGCAGCGTTAGCGGAAATCCCTACAATGAGCAGTTCTTC. Translating gives CASSVSGNPYNEQFF. The rearrangement uses TRBV9 and TRBJ2-1; possibly TRBD2 for D (6 bases). The CDR3 totals 15 residues. Germline V gene sequence: CDR1 SGDLS, CDR2 YYNGEE. V lost 2 bases to trimming and J lost 2 bases, with 11 bases between them.

This clone was recorded only once. The chain recombines TRBV7-2 with TRBJ1-2; weak D call: TRBD1 (5 bases). Germline-derived CDR1 and CDR2 are SGHTA and FQGNSA. CDR3 size: 14 residues. Between the trimmed V and J ends, which lost 1 base and 6 bases, there was a span of 12 bases. In DNA, the CDR3 is TGTGCCAGCAGCTTAGGCCTGGGGGGAGATGGCTACACCTTC. This gives the protein CASSLGLGGDGYTF.

This clone has a handful of counts. The chain carries TRBV28 and TRBJ1-2; tentative D call: TRBD1 (5 bases). This CDR3 is 12 amino acids long. CDR1 and CDR2 (germline): MDHEN, SYDVKM. Trimming stripped 8 bases from V and 4 bases from J, with 11 bases between. The CDR3 is CASGDRGYGYTF. CDR3 nucleotides: TGTGCCAGCGGGGACCGGGGCTATGGCTACACCTTC.

Only a few counts were recorded for this clone. The genes are TRBV10-1 and TRBJ1-5; D is undetermined. The CDR3 totals 13 residues. Trimming left V 0 bases short and J 7 bases short, with 7 bases between. Germline CDR1 WNHNN, CDR2 SYGVQD (reference sequence). The chain's CDR3 is CASSESLGQPQHF. The DNA of the CDR3 is TGCGCCAGCAGTGAGTCGTTGGGGCAGCCCCAGCATTTT.

The genes are TRBV7-3 and TRBJ1-2; D possibly corresponds to TRBD1 (6 bases). CDR1 is SGHTA, CDR2 FQGTGA, per germline. There are 14 residues in the CDR3. V lost 3 bases and J lost 7, with 15 bases in between. CDR3 amino acids: CASSFSPGVGGYTF. As DNA, the CDR3 is TGTGCCAGCAGCTTCTCCCCAGGGGTGGGTGGCTACACCTTC.

This sequence joins TRBV4-2 and TRBJ2-1; D unresolved. V was trimmed by 5 bases and J by 3 bases, leaving 2 bases between them. The CDR3 is made up of 11 amino acids. Germline CDR1 reads LGHNA; CDR2 reads YNFKEQ. The CDR3 protein is CASSDYNEQFF. CDR3 bases: TGTGCCAGCAGCGACTACAATGAGCAGTTCTTC.

The chain recombines TRBV7-2 with TRBJ2-3, with 10 bases fitting TRBD2. V shed 7 bases and J 4 bases; nucleotides not matched to a gene: 8. The CDR3 has 15 residues. The germline gives CDR1 SGHTA, CDR2 FQGNSA. In DNA, the CDR3 is TGTGCCAGCACTCCCGGGACTAGCGATGCAGATACGCAGTATTTT. Encoded protein: CASTPGTSDADTQYF.

The V call is TRBV25-1, the J call TRBJ2-5; D remains ambiguous. There are 14 residues in the CDR3. Germline V gives CDR1 MGHDK, CDR2 SYGVNS. The V end lost 8 bases, the J end lost 5 bases, and 18 bases lay between the germline ends. CDR3 region: CASQPPWQQETQYF. DNA of the CDR3: TGTGCCAGCCAACCCCCCTGGCAGCAGGAGACCCAGTACTTC.

With respect to this clone: At one end the junction does not follow the germline gene, possibly because of a read error. The gene calls are TRBV7-7 and TRBJ2-5; 12 bases fit TRBD1. The CDR3 contains 15 residues. Germline V CDR1 and CDR2: SSHAT, FNYEAQ (reference sequence). In nucleotides, the CDR3 is TGTGCTAGCAGCTTCGGGACAGGGGGCCGCGAGACCCAGTACTTC. This encodes CASSFGTGGRETQYF. The full variable domain, rest sourced from reference TRBV7-7 and TRBJ2-5, is GAGVSQSPRYKVTKRGQDVTLRCDPISSHATLYWYQQALGQGPEFLTYFNYEAQPDKSGLPSDRFSAERPEGSISTLTIQRTEQRDSAMYRCASSFGTGGRETQYFGPGTRLLVL.

The chain employs TRBV7-8 and TRBJ1-1, with a weak D call TRBD1 (5 bases). CDR3 size: 15 residues. Trimming took 2 bases from V and 0 from J, leaving 10 bases between them. The germline CDR1 and CDR2 sequences are SGHVS and FQNEAQ. This chain's CDR3 is CASSLTQTVNTEAFF. DNA for the CDR3: TGTGCCAGCAGCTTAACCCAGACAGTGAACACTGAAGCTTTCTTT.